These 25 T cell receptor beta chains were sequenced from one sample in a study of radiation and T cells in renal cell carcinoma. As to treatment: 15 Gy SBRT to primary tumor, nephrectomy 4 weeks later. Data came from immunoSEQ multiplex PCR; TCRdb stores just in-frame clones and leaves some out. In the table there are 15,000 to 20,000 clones, less than 65% of which are singletons. The material was tumor tissue, obtained from a patient whose treatment included radiotherapy and nephrectomy. The origin of the receptors is a man in his forties or fifties with renal cell carcinoma.

V usage is TRBV30 and J usage is TRBJ2-7; D remains ambiguous. Germline CDR1 is GTSNPN and CDR2 is SVGIG (reference sequence). The CDR3 consists of 12 residues. The V and J ends lost 2 bases and 2 bases respectively, with 7 bases between them. The CDR3, as DNA: TGTGCCTGGAGTTTCGGACCCTACGAGCAGTACTTC. Its protein product is CAWSFGPYEQYF. Drawing the rest from reference TRBV30 and TRBJ2-7, the complete variable domain is SQTIHQWPATLVQPVGSPLSLECTVEGTSNPNLYWYRQAAGRGLQLLFYSVGIGQISSEVPQNLSASRPQDRQFILSSKKLLLSDSGFYLCAWSFGPYEQYFGPGTRLTVT.

This chain uses TRBV10-3 with TRBJ2-4; D is possibly TRBD2 (5 bases). Germline V lookup: CDR1 ENHRY, CDR2 SYGVKD. The CDR3 is 15 residues long. Trimming pared 3 bases from V and 7 bases from J, leaving 16 bases between. CDR3 sequence reads: CAISEGGGPRNIQYF. CDR3 nucleotide sequence: TGTGCCATCAGTGAAGGAGGAGGCCCGCGGAACATTCAGTACTTC.

By its share, this clone is large (0.1 to 1%). This sequence joins TRBV7-9 and TRBJ1-5; D unclear. Trimming stripped 1 base from V and 1 base from J, with 8 bases between. This CDR3 is built from 15 residues. CDR1 is SEHNR, CDR2 FQNEAQ, per germline (reference sequence). CDR3: CASSLVGGSNQPQHF. The CDR3, as DNA: TGTGCCAGCAGCTTAGTTGGCGGGAGCAATCAGCCCCAGCATTTT.

The DNA for the CDR3 is TGCGCCAGCAGCCCAGATGGGGGGGCGAACACCATATATTTT. Protein product: CASSPDGGANTIYF. J is TRBJ1-3 and V is TRBV5-1, with D perhaps TRBD1 (6 bases). The CDR3 extends over 14 amino acids. V lost 4 bases to trimming and J lost 7 bases, with 15 bases between them. Germline V gene sequence: CDR1 SGHRS, CDR2 YFSETQ.

The rearrangement uses TRBV5-1 and TRBJ2-1; 7 nucleotides line up with TRBD2. Unmatched junction bases numbered 3, after V lost 0 bases and J lost 6 bases. Germline V gene lookup returns CDR1 SGHRS and CDR2 YFSETQ. CDR3 length: 14 residues. CDR3 sequence reads: CASSLGLAPNEQFF. As DNA, the CDR3 is TGCGCCAGCAGCTTGGGACTAGCCCCCAATGAGCAGTTCTTC.

CDR3 protein: CASSLDLKAGNTIYF. CDR3 in DNA: TGCGCCAGCAGCTTGGACTTGAAGGCTGGAAACACCATATATTTT. V usage is TRBV5-1 and J usage is TRBJ1-3; D call uncertain. V was cut by 0 bases and J by 2 bases, with 9 bases left in between. The germline gives CDR1 SGHRS, CDR2 YFSETQ. The CDR3 length is 15 residues.

Judged by abundance, this clone is medium-sized. This chain connects TRBV7-6 to TRBJ2-2, with 9 nucleotides matching TRBD1. The CDR3 covers 17 residues. V dropped 6 bases and J dropped 6; count of bases not matched to a gene: 14. Germline V CDR1 and CDR2: SGHVS, FNYEAQ. As DNA, the CDR3 is TGTGCCAGCAGTCTCCATCATGGGACAGGGAATCCCGGGGAGCTGTTTTTT. It is translated as CASSLHHGTGNPGELFF.

The gene calls are TRBV5-1 and TRBJ1-3; weak D call: TRBD1 (6 bases). The germline V and J ends were trimmed by 6 bases and 0 bases, with 13 bases remaining between them. The CDR3 spans 15 residues. Germline V gene lookup returns CDR1 SGHRS and CDR2 YFSETQ. The CDR3 reads CASNPSGDSGNTIYF. The CDR3 DNA is TGCGCCAGCAACCCGTCAGGGGACTCTGGAAACACCATATATTTT.

The chain is built from TRBV25-1 and TRBJ2-2; possible D gene TRBD1, 5 bases. Trimming removed 9 bases at V and 3 bases at J, with 14 bases between. The germline V gene has CDR1 MGHDK and CDR2 SYGVNS. This CDR3 is 14 amino acids long. The CDR3 sequence: CARKTEVYTGELFF. CDR3 nucleotide sequence: TGTGCCAGAAAGACAGAGGTGTACACCGGGGAGCTGTTTTTT.

This chain connects TRBV14 to TRBJ1-3, with D perhaps matching TRBD1 (5 bases). CDR3 length: 14 residues. V dropped 4 bases and J dropped 1 base, with 8 bases sitting between them. Germline V gives CDR1 SGHDN, CDR2 FVKESK. The CDR3 spells CASSRPGSGNTIYF. The CDR3 nucleotides read TGTGCCAGCAGCCGACCAGGGTCTGGAAACACCATATATTTT. The full variable domain, with the rest looked up from reference TRBV14 and TRBJ1-3, is EAGVTQFPSHSVIEKGQTVTLRCDPISGHDNLYWYRRVMGKEIKFLLHFVKESKQDESGMPNNRFLAERTGGTYSTLKVQPAELEDSGVYFCASSRPGSGNTIYFGEGSWLTVV.

The V call is TRBV28, the J call TRBJ1-5, with D possibly TRBD1 on 6 matching bases. V was clipped by 8 bases and J by 1 base, with 15 bases between them. CDR3 length equals 15 residues. In germline, CDR1 is MDHEN, CDR2 SYDVKM. The CDR3 bases are TGTGCCAGCGTAGTAGGGACACCGAGCAATCAGCCCCAGCATTTT. Translated: CASVVGTPSNQPQHF.

This chain joins TRBV7-9 and TRBJ2-7, with a weak D call TRBD2 (6 bases). The germline gives CDR1 SEHNR, CDR2 FQNEAQ (reference sequence). This CDR3 contains 14 residues. V was pared by 1 base and J by 6 bases, with 13 bases between. CDR3 bases: TGTGCCAGCAGCTTAGAGGGCGGGGCGGTCGAGCAGTACTTC. Protein: CASSLEGGAVEQYF.

The chain uses TRBV19 and TRBJ1-2; D is perhaps TRBD1 (6 bases). V was cut by 4 bases and J by 0 bases, with 12 bases left in between. The germline V gene has CDR1 LNHDA and CDR2 SQIVND (reference sequence). CDR3 length equals 15 residues. The chain's CDR3 is CASSSYRAPNYGYTF. As DNA, the CDR3 is TGTGCCAGTAGTAGCTACAGGGCTCCTAACTATGGCTACACCTTC.

The genes are TRBV7-9 and TRBJ2-7; D possibly corresponds to TRBD2 (6 bases). The CDR3 is 15 amino acids. Deletions cut 5 bases from V and 0 bases from J, with 14 bases between. Germline CDR1 is SEHNR and CDR2 is FQNEAQ (reference sequence). The CDR3 DNA is TGTGCCAGCAGCCCGGCGGGAACTTTCTCCTACGAGCAGTACTTC. This encodes CASSPAGTFSYEQYF.

This rearrangement joins TRBV19 to TRBJ1-1; D gene ambiguous. The CDR3 totals 13 residues. CDR1 and CDR2 from the germline V gene are LNHDA and SQIVND (reference sequence). V was clipped by 3 bases and J by 6 bases, with 11 bases between them. In DNA form, the CDR3 reads TGTGCCAGTAGTATGGGAGGTTTCGCTGAAGCTTTCTTT. Encoded protein: CASSMGGFAEAFF.

The chain carries TRBV11-2 and TRBJ1-2; 7 nucleotides agree with TRBD1. The germline gives CDR1 SGHAT, CDR2 FQNNGV. This CDR3 spans 14 amino acids. Germline trimming cut 6 bases from V and 5 bases from J; bases unmatched to any gene: 9. CDR3 in amino acids: CASRAGTAAYGYTF. DNA of the CDR3: TGTGCCAGCAGGGCCGGGACAGCTGCTTATGGCTACACCTTC.

The chain uses TRBV5-4 and TRBJ1-1; tentatively, D is TRBD1 (6 bases). Trimming pared 4 bases from V and 7 bases from J, leaving 11 bases between. The CDR3 has 12 amino acids. CDR1 is SGHNT, CDR2 YYREEE, per germline (reference sequence). CDR3 bases: TGTGCCAGCAGCGAACAGGGTGGTGAAGCTTTCTTT. This encodes CASSEQGGEAFF.

Concerning this clone itself: Other DNA sequences in the sample encode the same CDR3. The V and J genes are TRBV7-9 and TRBJ2-1, with D maybe TRBD2 (6 bases). The CDR3 runs 11 residues. Germline lookup yields CDR1 SEHNR and CDR2 FQNEAQ (reference sequence). V was trimmed by 6 bases and J by 10 bases, leaving 10 bases between them. DNA for the CDR3: TGTGCCAGCAGTCCTGCGGGAGAGCAGTTCTTC. Protein sequence: CASSPAGEQFF.

The chain links TRBV6-5 to TRBJ2-1; no clear D. Per the germline V gene, CDR1 is MNHEY and CDR2 is SVGAGI. CDR3 size: 12 residues. V lost 7 bases, J lost 4 bases, and 8 bases lay in between. For the CDR3, the DNA is TGTGCCAGCACCGACGGATACAATGAGCAGTTCTTC. It encodes CASTDGYNEQFF.

This clone occurred a few times. The chain joins TRBV6-6 to TRBJ1-4; D remains ambiguous. V lost 9 bases and J 0 bases, leaving 14 bases between the germline ends. This CDR3 has 15 amino acids. CDR1 and CDR2 from the germline V gene are MNHNY and SVGAGI (reference sequence). The CDR3: CASVSSRATNEKLFF. The CDR3 region has the DNA TGTGCCAGTGTCTCCTCTAGAGCAACTAATGAAAAACTGTTTTTT.

To note about this clone: At the DNA level, this CDR3 is encoded by other sequences in the same sample as well. J is TRBJ1-1 and V is TRBV7-9; possible D gene TRBD1, 5 bases. The CDR3 totals 14 residues. Trimming cost V 2 bases and J 4 bases, with 11 bases left between them. Germline lookup yields CDR1 SEHNR and CDR2 FQNEAQ (reference sequence). CDR3 coding DNA: TGTGCCAGCAGCTTAACAGGCGGTCGCACTGAAGCTTTCTTT. Amino acid sequence: CASSLTGGRTEAFF. The complete variable domain, with remaining parts taken from reference TRBV7-9 and TRBJ1-1, reads DTGVSQNPRHKITKRGQNVTFRCDPISEHNRLYWYRQTLGQGPEFLTYFQNEAQLEKSRLLSDRFSAERPKGSFSTLEIQRTEQGDSAMYLCASSLTGGRTEAFFGQGTRLTVV.

A few counts support this clone. The V call is TRBV10-1, the J call TRBJ2-1; 10 bases are a match to TRBD2. V shed 3 bases and J 10 bases; nucleotides not matched to a gene: 15. Germline V CDR1 and CDR2: WNHNN, SYGVQD (reference sequence). The CDR3 has 17 residues. The CDR3 region has the DNA TGCGCCAGCAGTGATCTCCAACTAGCGGGAAGGACGGGCGAGCAGTTCTTC. This codes for CASSDLQLAGRTGEQFF.

This chain uses TRBV18 with TRBJ2-7; 9 nucleotides match TRBD1. The CDR3 totals 14 residues. Trimming took 3 bases from V and 7 from J; bases not matched to a gene: 7. Per germline, CDR1 KGHSH and CDR2 LQKENI. This CDR3 reads CASSPPGQGWEQYF. The CDR3 nucleotides are TGTGCCAGCTCACCTCCGGGACAGGGATGGGAGCAGTACTTC.

The gene calls are TRBV7-6 and TRBJ2-7; TRBD2 is a possible D gene (6 bases). Germline CDR1 is SGHVS and CDR2 is FNYEAQ. V was pared by 3 bases and J by 0 bases, with 15 bases between. There are 16 residues in the CDR3. CDR3 residues: CASSFGVAGSSYEQYF. The CDR3 DNA reads as TGTGCCAGCAGCTTCGGAGTCGCGGGGAGCTCCTACGAGCAGTACTTC.

The chain has TRBV5-1 and TRBJ1-3; D is unclear. Trimming removed 5 bases from V and 2 bases from J, with 8 bases in between. The CDR3 length is 13 residues. CDR1 is SGHRS and CDR2 is YFSETQ in the germline V gene. The CDR3 sequence is CASSFNPGNTIYF. The CDR3 DNA follows: TGCGCCAGCAGTTTCAATCCTGGAAACACCATATATTTT.